This T cell receptor beta chain derives from a study of circulating CD8 cells and anti-PD-1 response in melanoma. For the study at large: Complete or partial response defined responders; stable or progressive disease, non-responders.

Points on this clonotype: The antigen is not known.

Live CD3+CD8+TCRalphabeta+ cells were sorted into four subsets by PD-1 and/or TIGIT. Each library started from roughly 16 ng of total RNA using the QIAseq Immune Repertoire TCR panel. One entry per CDR3 protein results from TCRdb running MiXCR on the reads. The table lists about 500 distinct CDR3 sequences, around 6.9% of them singletons. General study results and limits: Replicates were generally not done for experiments. Only baseline and M1 samples entered the published repertoire comparisons. Under 8% of TRB clonotypes were shared between subsets at M1.

Germline V gene data show CDR1 as LNHDA and CDR2 as SQIVND (reference sequence). The J segment lost 1 base and the V segment lost 6 bases, leaving 14 bases of the junction unmatched. The CDR3 contains 17 residues. The TCR sequence derives from a human donor with melanoma. The chain uses TRBV19 and TRBJ2-7; 8 nucleotides match TRBD1. The source material was CD8+ T cells from PBMCs, sampled at baseline or after one month of anti-PD-1 therapy (not recorded which). CDR3 nucleotide sequence: TGTGCCAGTAGCAACCAACTGAGGGACAGGACTTCCTACGAGCAGTACTTC. It yields the protein CASSNQLRDRTSYEQYF.